This T cell receptor beta chain was captured by sequencing in a study of blood T cell repertoires in COVID-19. Study information: Both acute and convalescent COVID-19 samples were obtained from the United States, Italy and Spain. PBMCs, B-cell-depleted T cells, or T cells were the source of the cDNA or gDNA that made up the material.

V was clipped by 4 bases and J by 1 base; unmatched bases: 5. CDR1 is MGHRA and CDR2 is YSYEKL in the germline V gene. CDR3 length: 15 amino acids. Original analysis: Amplification with reference gene primers provided the estimates of nucleated cell counts. Using immunoSEQ multiplex PCR, the repertoire was profiled, and TCRdb retains in-frame clones only, with some absent. That table gives V, J and clone size, and the DNA gave D and trimming. Here the sample spans fewer than 150,000 clones, just over 70% being singletons. The chain has TRBV4-1 and TRBJ2-3; TRBD1 matches 7 bases. This TCR came from a human donor with acute or convalescent COVID-19. The donor label of this sample is uncertain. Sequencing was carried out using peripheral blood. CDR3 loop: CASSRSGTGTDTQYF. The CDR3 DNA is TGCGCCAGCAGCCGGTCCGGGACAGGCACAGATACGCAGTATTTT.